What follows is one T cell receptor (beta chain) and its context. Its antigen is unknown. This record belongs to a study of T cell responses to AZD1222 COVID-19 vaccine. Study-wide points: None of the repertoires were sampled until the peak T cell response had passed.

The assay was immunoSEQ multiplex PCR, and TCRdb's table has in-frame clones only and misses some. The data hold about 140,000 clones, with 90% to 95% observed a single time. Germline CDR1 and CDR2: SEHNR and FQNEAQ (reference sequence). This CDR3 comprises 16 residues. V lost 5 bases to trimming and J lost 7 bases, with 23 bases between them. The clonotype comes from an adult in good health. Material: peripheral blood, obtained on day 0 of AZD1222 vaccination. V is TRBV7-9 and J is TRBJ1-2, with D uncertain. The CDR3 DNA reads TGTGCCAGCAGCCCCAACAACCCCGGGCCGGGCCGTGGCTACACCTTC. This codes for CASSPNNPGPGRGYTF.